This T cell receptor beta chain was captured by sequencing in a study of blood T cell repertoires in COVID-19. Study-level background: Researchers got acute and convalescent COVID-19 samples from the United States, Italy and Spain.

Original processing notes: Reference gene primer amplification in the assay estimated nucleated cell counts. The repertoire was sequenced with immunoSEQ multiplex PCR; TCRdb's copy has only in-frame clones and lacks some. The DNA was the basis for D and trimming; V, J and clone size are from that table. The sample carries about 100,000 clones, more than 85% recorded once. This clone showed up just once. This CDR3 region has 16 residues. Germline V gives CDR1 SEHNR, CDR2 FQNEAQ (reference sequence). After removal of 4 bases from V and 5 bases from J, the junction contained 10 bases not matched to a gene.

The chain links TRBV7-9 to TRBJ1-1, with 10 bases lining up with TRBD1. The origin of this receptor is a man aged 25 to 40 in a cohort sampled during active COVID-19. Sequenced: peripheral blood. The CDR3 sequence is CASSSPRQGAATEAFF. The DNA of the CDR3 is TGTGCCAGCAGCTCACCCAGACAGGGGGCGGCGACTGAAGCTTTCTTT.